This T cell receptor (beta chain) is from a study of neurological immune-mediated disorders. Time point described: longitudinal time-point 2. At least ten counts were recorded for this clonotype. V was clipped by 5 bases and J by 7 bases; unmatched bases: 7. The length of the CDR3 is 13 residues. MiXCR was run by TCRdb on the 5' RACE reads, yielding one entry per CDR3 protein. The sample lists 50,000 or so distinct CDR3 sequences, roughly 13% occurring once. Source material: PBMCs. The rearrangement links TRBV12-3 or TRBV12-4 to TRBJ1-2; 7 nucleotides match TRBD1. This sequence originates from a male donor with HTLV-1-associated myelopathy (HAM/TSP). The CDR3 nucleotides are TGTGCCAGCAGTGCGACAGGGCTACGTGGCTACACCTTC. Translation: CASSATGLRGYTF.